The 23 T cell receptor beta chains below were found in one sample sequenced in a study of T cells in Graves' hyperthyroidism and ophthalmopathy. Amplified TCR beta CDR3 regions came from RNA transcripts. When the TCR CDR3 underwent first-round RT-PCR, the HTBI primer set was used. Via MiXCR, TCRdb re-called the multiplex PCR reads, giving one row per CDR3 protein. The repertoire holds hundreds of thousands of distinct CDR3 sequences, roughly 13% seen once, with 9.2% in the top ten. Sequencing was performed on blood. The receptors stem from a woman younger than 35 with Graves' hyperthyroidism.

This clonotype has at least ten counts. V is TRBV2 and J is TRBJ2-7; 8 bases agree with TRBD2. Losses at the gene ends were 8 bases for V and 4 bases for J; bases not matched to a gene: 7. The CDR3 has 13 residues. The germline gives CDR1 SNHLY, CDR2 FYNNEI. As DNA, the CDR3 is TGTGCCAGCCTCCGGGAGGGCCAGTACGAGCAGTACTTC. Protein product: CASLREGQYEQYF.

This clonotype was recorded at least ten times. The CDR3 nucleotides are TGTGCCAGCATCCCCCAGAGGTCCAACGAGCAGTACTTC. Translated, it gives CASIPQRSNEQYF. The J gene is TRBJ2-7, the V gene TRBV2; D ambiguous. CDR3 length: 13 residues. Germline-derived CDR1 and CDR2 are SNHLY and FYNNEI. Trimming took off 7 bases at V and 5 bases at J, with 15 bases between the two ends.

This clonotype was seen ten or more times. V usage is TRBV20-1 and J usage is TRBJ2-5; D ambiguous. The length of the CDR3 is 12 residues. Per germline, CDR1 DFQATT and CDR2 SNEGSKA (reference sequence). Trimming stripped 5 bases from V and 3 bases from J, with 10 bases between. CDR3 DNA: TGCAGTGCTCCCCGTCAGGAAGAGACCCAGTACTTC. As protein: CSAPRQEETQYF.

This clonotype was counted ten times or more. This chain connects TRBV9 to TRBJ2-1; D may be TRBD1 (6 bases). Between the trimmed V and J ends, which lost 0 bases and 3 bases, there was a span of 10 bases. The CDR3 covers 15 residues. Germline CDR1 SGDLS, CDR2 YYNGEE. In DNA, the CDR3 is TGTGCCAGCAGCGTAGGACAGGCGAACTACAATGAGCAGTTCTTC. It encodes CASSVGQANYNEQFF.

In this sample, this clonotype turned up many times. V is TRBV20-1 and J is TRBJ2-1; 10 bases align to TRBD2. CDR3 size: 15 residues. Germline values: CDR1 DFQATT, CDR2 SNEGSKA (reference sequence). Trimming at V came to 5 bases and at J to 3 bases, leaving 7 bases not matched to a gene. The CDR3 DNA follows: TGCAGTGCTCCACCCCCTAGCGGGGGCTACAATGAGCAGTTCTTC. Encoded protein: CSAPPPSGGYNEQFF.

The rearrangement uses TRBV6-1 and TRBJ2-1; 9 bases line up with TRBD2. Germline CDR1 is MNHNS and CDR2 is SASEGT. V was clipped by 4 bases and J by 4 bases; unmatched bases: 5. The CDR3 has 15 amino acids. CDR3 coding DNA: TGTGCCAGCAGTGTCGAGACTAGCGGTTACAATGAGCAGTTCTTC. This sequence encodes CASSVETSGYNEQFF.

This clonotype has at least ten counts. The V call is TRBV5-1, the J call TRBJ1-1, with a possible D match to TRBD1 (6 bases). V lost 0 bases and J 0 bases, leaving 9 bases between the germline ends. The germline CDR1 and CDR2 sequences are SGHRS and YFSETQ. The CDR3 is made up of 15 amino acids. CDR3 residues: CASSLVDRMNTEAFF. The DNA for the CDR3 is TGCGCCAGCAGCTTGGTGGACAGAATGAACACTGAAGCTTTCTTT.

The V call is TRBV19, the J call TRBJ1-1, with no clear D. The CDR3 is 11 residues long. The germline gives CDR1 LNHDA, CDR2 SQIVND (reference sequence). Trimming removed 8 bases from V and 6 bases from J, with 10 bases in between. CDR3: CASYLNAEAFF. CDR3 DNA sequence: TGTGCCAGTTACCTAAACGCTGAAGCTTTCTTT. Complete variable domain (other parts from reference TRBV19 and TRBJ1-1): DGGITQSPKYLFRKEGQNVTLSCEQNLNHDAMYWYRQDPGQGLRLIYYSQIVNDFQKGDIAEGYSVSREKKESFPLTVTSAQKNPTAFYLCASYLNAEAFFGQGTRLTVV.

This clonotype was seen at least ten times. V gene TRBV2 combines with J gene TRBJ2-7; a possible D gene is TRBD1 (5 bases). With 6 bases removed from V and 2 bases from J, the gap between germline ends came to 14 bases. The CDR3 consists of 14 residues. Looked up from germline, CDR1 is SNHLY and CDR2 is FYNNEI. Here the CDR3 reads CASRFTTVTYEQYF. The DNA of the CDR3 is TGTGCCAGCAGGTTCACGACAGTTACCTACGAGCAGTACTTC. The full variable domain, in which reference TRBV2 and TRBJ2-7 provide the parts outside the CDR3, is EPEVTQTPSHQVTQMGQEVILRCVPISNHLYFYWYRQILGQKVEFLVSFYNNEISEKSEIFDDQFSVERPDGSNFTLKIRSTKLEDSAMYFCASRFTTVTYEQYFGPGTRLTVT.

V is TRBV7-3 and J is TRBJ2-2; TRBD2 matches at 9 bases. This CDR3 has 17 residues. CDR1 is SGHTA, CDR2 FQGTGA, per germline. The trim removed 0 bases at V and 1 base at J, leaving 3 bases unmatched. DNA for the CDR3: TGTGCCAGCAGCTTAACCCTACTAGCGGGGAACACCGGGGAGCTGTTTTTT. Amino acids: CASSLTLLAGNTGELFF.

This clonotype showed up many times. The chain is built from TRBV27 and TRBJ1-2; the D gene is possibly TRBD1 (6 bases). The V end lost 2 bases, the J end lost 4 bases, and 11 bases lay between the germline ends. Germline V CDR1 and CDR2: MNHEY, SMNVEV (reference sequence). The CDR3 contains 14 residues. CDR3 sequence: CASSLAGQSYGYTF. As DNA, the CDR3 is TGTGCCAGCAGTTTAGCAGGACAGTCCTATGGCTACACCTTC.

This clonotype has at least ten counts. The V gene is TRBV10-3, the J gene TRBJ1-5, with D unresolved. The V and J ends lost 11 bases and 4 bases respectively, with 27 bases between them. Germline V lookup: CDR1 ENHRY, CDR2 SYGVKD. This CDR3 comprises 17 residues. CDR3 residues: CAVRANRGTRVNQPQHF. CDR3 coding DNA: TGTGCCGTCCGAGCAAACCGCGGCACCCGAGTTAATCAGCCCCAGCATTTT.

This clonotype occurred many times. This sequence joins TRBV13 and TRBJ2-1; D is uncertain. V lost 1 base and J 3 bases, leaving 7 bases between the germline ends. Germline CDR1 and CDR2: PRHDT and FYEKMQ (reference sequence). The CDR3 length is 14 residues. CDR3 DNA sequence: TGTGCCAGCAGCTTAGAGATGCGCTACAATGAGCAGTTCTTC. Translation: CASSLEMRYNEQFF.

This rearrangement joins TRBV10-3 to TRBJ1-2, with D uncertain. Trimming pared 0 bases from V and 4 bases from J, leaving 15 bases between. Looked up from germline, CDR1 is ENHRY and CDR2 is SYGVKD. This CDR3 is built from 16 residues. CDR3 region: CAISESKDPLSYGYTF. The CDR3 coding sequence is TGTGCCATCAGTGAGTCGAAGGACCCGCTTAGCTATGGCTACACCTTC.

In this sample, this clonotype turned up many times. This chain uses TRBV6-1 with TRBJ2-3, with D unresolved. This CDR3 contains 15 residues. V shed 2 bases and J shed 6 bases, with 15 bases lying between them. Germline V CDR1 and CDR2: MNHNS, SASEGT. The CDR3, as DNA: TGTGCCAGCAGTGAATCCCCCTCTCGTCGGGATACGCAGTATTTT. Its protein product is CASSESPSRRDTQYF.

This clonotype was observed at least ten times. The chain joins TRBV3-2 to TRBJ1-4; the table assigns TRBD1, which was not confirmed against the DNA. TRBV3-2 is an annotated pseudogene. This CDR3 spans 15 amino acids. CDR3 residues: CASSQGQGPREKLFF. DNA for the CDR3: TGTGCCAGCAGCCAAGGACAGGGGCCCCGTGAAAAACTGTTTTTT.

Many counts were recorded for this clonotype. The rearrangement uses TRBV7-3 and TRBJ2-1; D unclear. Germline V gives CDR1 SGHTA, CDR2 FQGTGA. This CDR3 is 15 amino acids long. The V end was cut by 2 bases, the J end by 0 bases, with 8 bases between. CDR3 region: CASSLATNSYNEQFF. As DNA, the CDR3 is TGTGCCAGCAGCTTAGCGACCAACTCCTACAATGAGCAGTTCTTC.

The sample holds a few counts of this clonotype. One end of the junction fails to match germline, which may point to a read error. This rearrangement joins TRBV18 to TRBJ2-2; 7 bases match TRBD2. The germline gives CDR1 KGHSH, CDR2 LQKENI. The CDR3 sequence is 15 residues long. CDR3 coding DNA: TGTGCCAGCTCACGGGAGGGCCAAAACACCGGGGAGCCGTTTTTT. Translation gives CASSREGQNTGEPFF.

This clonotype was detected many times. The CDR3 coding sequence is TGTGCCAGCAGCGGGGCAGGGAGAGGAAACACCATATATTTT. Its protein product is CASSGAGRGNTIYF. V and J are TRBV28 and TRBJ1-3, with D maybe TRBD1 (5 bases). Deletions cut 6 bases from V and 4 bases from J, with 13 bases between. The CDR3 is 14 residues long. CDR1 is MDHEN and CDR2 is SYDVKM in the germline V gene.

This clonotype was seen repeatedly, ten times or more. The chain uses TRBV30 and TRBJ1-5; 8 nucleotides line up with TRBD1. The CDR3 totals 13 residues. Germline V CDR1 and CDR2: GTSNPN, SVGIG (reference sequence). V shed 2 bases and J 5 bases; nucleotides not matched to a gene: 2. CDR3 in amino acids: CAWSSQGDQPQHF. The CDR3 coding sequence is TGTGCCTGGAGTTCACAGGGGGATCAGCCCCAGCATTTT.

At least ten counts were recorded for this clonotype. V usage is TRBV2 and J usage is TRBJ2-3; 8 bases agree with TRBD2. The germline CDR1 and CDR2 sequences are SNHLY and FYNNEI. J lost 6 bases, V lost 6 bases, and 14 bases had no gene match. The CDR3 extends over 16 amino acids. The CDR3 here is CASSPWRGADSDTQYF. Written as DNA, the CDR3 is TGTGCCAGCAGCCCGTGGCGGGGGGCCGATTCGGATACGCAGTATTTT.

This clonotype was seen repeatedly, ten times or more. The chain has TRBV11-2 and TRBJ2-2; 13 bases line up with TRBD2. The V and J ends lost 5 bases and 7 bases, in that order; junction bases with no gene match: 4. The CDR3 covers 15 residues. CDR1 SGHAT and CDR2 FQNNGV come from the germline V gene. The CDR3 is CASSRTSGSRGELFF. The CDR3 coding sequence is TGTGCCAGCAGCCGGACTAGCGGGAGTCGCGGGGAGCTGTTTTTT.

At least ten counts were recorded for this clonotype. The V call is TRBV28, the J call TRBJ2-1; 13 nucleotides match TRBD2. The CDR3 length is 16 residues. Germline V CDR1 and CDR2: MDHEN, SYDVKM. V dropped 6 bases and J dropped 7; count of bases not matched to a gene: 9. The CDR3 reads CASSRPTSGGGNEQFF. The CDR3 DNA follows: TGTGCCAGCAGCCGACCAACTAGCGGGGGGGGTAATGAGCAGTTCTTC.